Listed below are T cell receptor beta chains from one sample, sequenced in a study of blood T cell repertoires in COVID-19. Assay used: immunoSEQ multiplex PCR; TCRdb lists only in-frame clones, some missing. Found here are some 100,000 clones, 92% of them singletons; the top ten hold more than 5.5%. Sequencing input: peripheral blood. The origin of the receptors is a man aged 70 or older with acute or convalescent COVID-19. CDR3s include the opening cysteine and the closing phenylalanine or tryptophan. A D gene is named only where the DNA matches it firmly. The size entry is marked missing in some rows and otherwise reads once, few, many or a size class.

cdr3_aa: CASTGQEGFQPQHF
cdr3_nt: TGTGCCAGCACGGGACAGGAAGGTTTTCAGCCCCAGCATTTT
v_call: TRBV2
d_call: TRBD1
clone_size: once
j_call: TRBJ1-5

cdr3_aa: CASSLVGGGSTGELFF
cdr3_nt: TGTGCTAGCAGCTTAGTCGGCGGGGGGTCCACCGGGGAGCTGTTTTTT
v_call: TRBV7-7
d_call: TRBD2
clone_size: .
j_call: TRBJ2-2

cdr3_aa: CASAGLAGVTGELFF
cdr3_nt: TGTGCCAGCGCGGGACTAGCGGGAGTAACCGGGGAGCTGTTTTTT
v_call: TRBV7-6
d_call: TRBD2
clone_size: .
j_call: TRBJ2-2

cdr3_aa: CASHTAGANVLTF
cdr3_nt: TGTGCCAGTCACACCGCTGGGGCCAACGTCCTGACTTTC
v_call: TRBV14
d_call: .
clone_size: .
j_call: TRBJ2-6

cdr3_aa: CASRLYREGNTEAFF
cdr3_nt: TGTGCCAGCAGGCTTTACAGGGAGGGGAACACTGAAGCTTTCTTT
v_call: TRBV28
d_call: .
clone_size: .
j_call: TRBJ1-1

cdr3_aa: CASSFTGARNSYTF
cdr3_nt: TGTGCCAGCAGTTTCACAGGGGCTAGAAATAGCTACACCTTC
v_call: TRBV6-5
d_call: TRBD1
clone_size: .
j_call: TRBJ1-2

cdr3_aa: CASSQDRTGGLETQYF
cdr3_nt: TGCGCCAGCAGCCAAGATCGGACGGGGGGGCTAGAGACCCAGTACTTC
v_call: TRBV4-1
d_call: TRBD2
clone_size: .
j_call: TRBJ2-5

cdr3_aa: CASKGLNQPQHF
cdr3_nt: TGTGCCAGCAAGGGGCTCAATCAGCCCCAGCATTTT
v_call: TRBV2
d_call: .
clone_size: few
j_call: TRBJ1-5

cdr3_aa: CASSPVPLAKNIQYF
cdr3_nt: TGTGCCAGCAGCCCAGTCCCCCTAGCCAAAAACATTCAGTACTTC
v_call: TRBV5-5
d_call: .
clone_size: .
j_call: TRBJ2-4

cdr3_aa: CASSFDRGPISGANVLTF
cdr3_nt: TGTGCCAGCAGCTTCGACAGGGGCCCTATCTCTGGGGCCAACGTCCTGACTTTC
v_call: TRBV7-2
d_call: TRBD1
clone_size: .
j_call: TRBJ2-6

cdr3_aa: CATLEAGTSYEQYF
cdr3_nt: TGTGCCACTCTCGAAGCGGGTACCTCCTACGAGCAGTACTTC
v_call: TRBV6-5
d_call: .
clone_size: .
j_call: TRBJ2-7

cdr3_aa: CASSLTPDRRNTEAFF
cdr3_nt: TGCGCCAGCAGCTTAACCCCAGACAGGAGAAACACTGAAGCTTTCTTT
v_call: TRBV5-1
d_call: .
clone_size: .
j_call: TRBJ1-1

cdr3_aa: CASSSVGGASAYEQYF
cdr3_nt: TGTGCCAGCAGCTCCGTGGGGGGGGCCTCCGCCTACGAGCAGTACTTC
v_call: TRBV28
d_call: .
clone_size: .
j_call: TRBJ2-7

cdr3_aa: CASSPLAGSRSDTQYF
cdr3_nt: TGTGCCAGCAGTCCCCTAGCGGGATCAAGGTCAGATACGCAGTATTTT
v_call: TRBV2
d_call: TRBD2
clone_size: .
j_call: TRBJ2-3

cdr3_aa: CLSQVNSNQPQHF
cdr3_nt: TGTCTCTCCCAGGTCAATAGCAATCAGCCCCAGCATTTT
v_call: TRBV12-5
d_call: .
clone_size: .
j_call: TRBJ1-5

cdr3_aa: CASSEGSLVNEQFF
cdr3_nt: TGTGCCAGCAGCGAAGGGAGCCTAGTCAATGAGCAGTTCTTC
v_call: TRBV28
d_call: .
clone_size: .
j_call: TRBJ2-1

cdr3_aa: CASSQNPPSGPFARELFF
cdr3_nt: TGCGCCAGCAGCCAAAACCCTCCTAGCGGCCCCTTCGCCAGGGAGCTGTTTTTT
v_call: TRBV4-1
d_call: TRBD2
clone_size: .
j_call: TRBJ2-2

cdr3_aa: CSVVGGASSYEQYF
cdr3_nt: TGCAGCGTTGTCGGCGGCGCCAGCTCCTACGAGCAGTACTTC
v_call: TRBV29-1
d_call: .
clone_size: .
j_call: TRBJ2-7

cdr3_aa: CASSPWTGAEDTEAFF
cdr3_nt: TGTGCCAGCAGCCCATGGACAGGGGCCGAGGACACTGAAGCTTTCTTT
v_call: TRBV7-8
d_call: TRBD1
clone_size: .
j_call: TRBJ1-1

cdr3_aa: CASNLDRGRVNEQFF
cdr3_nt: TGCGCCAGCAACCTCGACAGGGGGCGCGTCAATGAGCAGTTCTTC
v_call: TRBV5-1
d_call: TRBD1
clone_size: .
j_call: TRBJ2-1

cdr3_aa: CSAEDLSWSAF
cdr3_nt: TGCAGCGCCGAAGATCTATCGTGGTCGGCCTTC
v_call: TRBV29-1
d_call: .
clone_size: .
j_call: TRBJ1-2

cdr3_aa: CSVSRGNYGYTF
cdr3_nt: TGCAGCGTTTCCAGGGGCAACTATGGCTACACCTTC
v_call: TRBV29-1
d_call: .
clone_size: .
j_call: TRBJ1-2